These 22 T cell receptor beta chains share one sample of origin, sequenced in a study of PD-1 blockade in mismatch repair-deficient tumors. Assay: immunoSEQ multiplex PCR; the TCRdb copy retains only in-frame clones and omits some. This sample has roughly 120,000 clones, with over 60% found just once. This specimen consisted of peripheral blood, obtained about 60 weeks after starting pembrolizumab. These receptors were collected from an adult with mismatch repair-deficient cancer.

The chain combines TRBV29-1 with TRBJ2-1; 13 nucleotides match TRBD2. The trim removed 3 bases at V and 5 bases at J, leaving 4 bases unmatched. CDR3 length: 15 amino acids. Germline V CDR1 and CDR2: SQVTM, ANQGSEA. CDR3 sequence reads: CSVETSGRMDNEQFF. In DNA form, the CDR3 reads TGCAGCGTTGAGACTAGCGGGAGGATGGACAATGAGCAGTTCTTC.

The V call is TRBV2, the J call TRBJ2-7, with 9 bases aligning to TRBD1. Germline values: CDR1 SNHLY, CDR2 FYNNEI. This CDR3 is built from 13 residues. After removal of 5 bases from V and 6 bases from J, the junction contained 5 bases not matched to a gene. CDR3 sequence: CASSRDRDLEQYF. CDR3 in DNA: TGTGCCAGCAGTAGGGACAGGGATCTCGAGCAGTACTTC. Full variable domain (missing parts from reference TRBV2 and TRBJ2-7): EPEVTQTPSHQVTQMGQEVILRCVPISNHLYFYWYRQILGQKVEFLVSFYNNEISEKSEIFDDQFSVERPDGSNFTLKIRSTKLEDSAMYFCASSRDRDLEQYFGPGTRLTVT.

The gene calls are TRBV2 and TRBJ2-3, with D perhaps TRBD2 (5 bases). Trimming cost V 6 bases and J 3 bases, with 7 bases left between them. In germline, CDR1 is SNHLY, CDR2 FYNNEI. The CDR3 totals 12 residues. CDR3 loop: CASRRETDTQYF. DNA of the CDR3: TGTGCCAGCAGAAGGGAGACAGATACGCAGTATTTT.

This chain uses TRBV29-1 with TRBJ1-1, with a tentative D call TRBD1 (6 bases). The CDR3 has 13 amino acids. Trimming stripped 2 bases from V and 2 bases from J, with 9 bases between. CDR1 and CDR2 (germline): SQVTM, ANQGSEA. The CDR3 nucleotides are TGCAGCGTTGAAACAGGGCCTAACACTGAAGCTTTCTTT. Its translation is CSVETGPNTEAFF. Filled out from reference TRBV29-1 and TRBJ1-1, the complete variable domain reads SAVISQKPSRDICQRGTSLTIQCQVDSQVTMMFWYRQQPGQSLTLIATANQGSEATYESGFVIDKFPISRPNLTFSTLTVSNMSPEDSSIYLCSVETGPNTEAFFGQGTRLTVV.

The chain carries TRBV28 and TRBJ2-7; TRBD2 matches 11 bases. The CDR3 has 14 amino acids. The germline V gene encodes CDR1 MDHEN and CDR2 SYDVKM. V lost 6 bases to trimming and J lost 2 bases; unmatched junction nucleotides: 3. CDR3 nucleotide sequence: TGTGCCAGCAGGGGGGGACTAGCGGCCTACGAGCAGTACTTC. Encoded protein: CASRGGLAAYEQYF.

The V and J genes are TRBV4-1 and TRBJ2-3; D remains unclear. This CDR3 region has 13 residues. The germline gives CDR1 MGHRA, CDR2 YSYEKL. Trimming removed 9 bases at V and 5 bases at J, with 15 bases between. The CDR3: CARRSGWEDTQYF. In nucleotides, the CDR3 is TGCGCCAGGAGATCCGGTTGGGAAGATACGCAGTATTTT.

The sample holds one count of this clone. The gene calls are TRBV6-1 and TRBJ2-3; 7 bases are shared with TRBD1. CDR1 and CDR2 (germline): MNHNS, SASEGT. Trimming at V came to 0 bases and at J to 0 bases, leaving 3 bases not matched to a gene. The CDR3 extends over 16 amino acids. CDR3 sequence reads: CASSEAKGASTDTQYF. CDR3 DNA: TGTGCCAGCAGTGAAGCGAAGGGGGCTAGCACAGATACGCAGTATTTT.

J is TRBJ2-3 and V is TRBV5-1, with TRBD2 as a possible D gene (5 bases). The V end was cut by 3 bases, the J end by 3 bases, with 17 bases between. Germline V gene lookup returns CDR1 SGHRS and CDR2 YFSETQ. The CDR3 is 16 amino acids. CDR3 in DNA: TGCGCCAGCAGCTCCGGACTGGGATTTTCAACAGATACGCAGTATTTT. Translation gives CASSSGLGFSTDTQYF.

This clone was picked up a small number of times. As DNA, the CDR3 is TGTGCCAGCAGCTTAGGATTAAGTCAGGGGGCGGACACCGGGGAGCTGTTTTTT. This translates into CASSLGLSQGADTGELFF. The chain carries TRBV7-3 and TRBJ2-2; 8 bases map to TRBD1. The CDR3 is made up of 18 amino acids. The V gene's germline CDR1 is SGHTA and CDR2 FQGTGA. V gave up 2 bases and J gave up 3 bases; unmatched junction bases: 11.

The chain couples TRBV27 to TRBJ1-1, with D maybe TRBD1 (6 bases). The CDR3 is 15 amino acids. Germline-derived CDR1 and CDR2 are MNHEY and SMNVEV (reference sequence). The V end lost 4 bases, the J end lost 6 bases, and 18 bases lay between the germline ends. The CDR3 sequence: CASSSSRRAGAEAFF. The CDR3 DNA is TGTGCCAGCAGTTCCTCCCGGCGGGCAGGGGCTGAAGCTTTCTTT.

This chain uses TRBV7-6 with TRBJ2-7, with 7 bases identical to TRBD1. V trimming: 4 bases; J trimming: 5 bases; junction bases outside the gene matches: 11. Germline assignment: CDR1 SGHVS and CDR2 FNYEAQ. This CDR3 is 15 amino acids long. In DNA form, the CDR3 reads TGTGCCAGCAGCTCCTACAGGGGTAGGGTGAACGAGCAGTACTTC. Encoded protein: CASSSYRGRVNEQYF.

The V gene is TRBV6-1, the J gene TRBJ1-1; D remains unclear. The CDR3 contains 11 residues. Deletions cut 10 bases from V and 4 bases from J, with 10 bases between. The V gene's germline CDR1 is MNHNS and CDR2 SASEGT. CDR3 sequence (DNA): TGTGCCACCGGATGGTTCACTGAAGCTTTCTTT. Translated: CATGWFTEAFF.

The V call is TRBV27, the J call TRBJ1-2; D may be TRBD1 (6 bases). There are 14 residues in the CDR3. V lost 1 base, J lost 7 bases, and 13 bases lay in between. The V gene's germline CDR1 is MNHEY and CDR2 SMNVEV (reference sequence). The CDR3: CASSLFRGKGGYTF. DNA of the CDR3: TGTGCCAGCAGTTTATTCAGGGGTAAAGGTGGCTACACCTTC.

The chain carries TRBV7-2 and TRBJ1-1; no reliable D call. From germline, CDR1 is SGHTA and CDR2 FQGNSA. V lost 2 bases and J lost 1, with 8 bases in between. The CDR3 is 14 residues long. CDR3 nucleotides: TGTGCCAGCAGCTTATTTTGGCAGAACACTGAAGCTTTCTTT. This encodes CASSLFWQNTEAFF.

This clone appeared once. The J gene is TRBJ2-3, the V gene TRBV11-3; TRBD2 aligns across 10 bases. Germline V gives CDR1 SGHNT, CDR2 YENEEA. V shed 7 bases and J 1 base; nucleotides not matched to a gene: 5. This CDR3 region has 15 residues. CDR3 sequence reads: CASNTGTSGTDTQYF. DNA of the CDR3: TGTGCCAGCAACACCGGGACTAGCGGCACAGATACGCAGTATTTT. Full variable domain (outside the CDR3, taken from reference TRBV11-3 and TRBJ2-3): EAGVVQSPRYKIIEKKQPVAFWCNPISGHNTLYWYLQNLGQGPELLIRYENEEAVDDSQLPKDRFSAERLKGVDSTLKIQPAELGDSAVYLCASNTGTSGTDTQYFGPGTRLTVL.

The V gene is TRBV5-6, the J gene TRBJ1-2; perhaps TRBD1 as D (6 bases). Looked up from germline, CDR1 is SGHDT and CDR2 is YYEEEE. The CDR3 covers 13 residues. Trimming took off 4 bases at V and 4 bases at J, with 11 bases between the two ends. The CDR3, as DNA: TGTGCCAGCAGCATGAGGGGGGGCTATGGCTACACCTTC. Residues: CASSMRGGYGYTF.

The V gene is TRBV7-2, the J gene TRBJ2-7; D perhaps matches TRBD1 (6 bases). The CDR3 extends over 13 amino acids. V was shortened by 1 base and J by 6 bases, with 10 bases between the two germline ends. Germline-derived CDR1 and CDR2 are SGHTA and FQGNSA. This CDR3 reads CASSLDGRGEQYF. The CDR3 DNA sequence: TGTGCCAGCAGCTTAGATGGCAGGGGCGAGCAGTACTTC. Full variable domain (remainder filled in from reference TRBV7-2 and TRBJ2-7): GAGVSQSPSNKVTEKGKDVELRCDPISGHTALYWYRQSLGQGLEFLIYFQGNSAPDKSGLPSDRFSAERTGGSVSTLTIQRTQQEDSAVYLCASSLDGRGEQYFGPGTRLTVT.

The chain carries TRBV7-8 and TRBJ2-5; 8 bases line up with TRBD2. Germline trimming cut 3 bases from V and 7 bases from J; bases unmatched to any gene: 13. The V gene's germline CDR1 is SGHVS and CDR2 FQNEAQ. The CDR3 has 16 amino acids. This chain's CDR3 is CASSFREGAPMRTQYF. The CDR3 DNA follows: TGTGCCAGCAGCTTTCGGGAGGGCGCGCCCATGCGGACCCAGTACTTC.

The V and J genes are TRBV18 and TRBJ2-7; 15 nucleotides match TRBD2. Germline values: CDR1 KGHSH, CDR2 LQKENI. V shed 6 bases and J 5 bases; nucleotides not matched to a gene: 17. There are 19 residues in the CDR3. The CDR3 region has the DNA TGTGCCAGCTCGCCCCCTCTTGGACTAGCGGGAGGGCCTTTAGACGAGCAGTACTTC. The encoded protein is CASSPPLGLAGGPLDEQYF.

V usage is TRBV9 and J usage is TRBJ2-5; 9 bases fit TRBD1. CDR3 size: 16 residues. Germline V gives CDR1 SGDLS, CDR2 YYNGEE. The trim removed 0 bases at V and 11 bases at J, leaving 14 bases unmatched. CDR3 coding DNA: TGTGCCAGCAGCGTAGATCCGGGACAGGGAATATTTGGGCAGTACTTC. This codes for CASSVDPGQGIFGQYF. Full variable domain (remainder filled in from reference TRBV9 and TRBJ2-5): DSGVTQTPKHLITATGQRVTLRCSPRSGDLSVYWYQQSLDQGLQFLIQYYNGEERAKGNILERFSAQQFPDLHSELNLSSLELGDSALYFCASSVDPGQGIFGQYFGPGTRLLVL.

The rearrangement joins TRBV6-5 to TRBJ2-7; D gene uncertain. Germline CDR1 reads MNHEY; CDR2 reads SVGAGI. The germline V and J ends were trimmed by 0 bases and 0 bases, with 9 bases remaining between them. The CDR3 runs to 15 residues. CDR3 sequence: CASSYSKASSYEQYF. CDR3 nucleotide sequence: TGTGCCAGCAGTTACTCAAAGGCCAGCTCCTACGAGCAGTACTTC.

The chain carries TRBV27 and TRBJ2-2; TRBD2 might be the D (6 bases). This CDR3 is built from 14 residues. V lost 2 bases to trimming and J lost 9 bases, with 13 bases between them. Germline CDR1 and CDR2: MNHEY and SMNVEV (reference sequence). The chain's CDR3 is CASSLRRVPRELFF. In DNA, the CDR3 is TGTGCCAGCAGTTTACGGAGGGTCCCCAGGGAGCTGTTTTTT.